Shown below are 12 T cell receptor beta chains from a single sample sequenced in a study of blood T cell repertoires in COVID-19. Data came from immunoSEQ multiplex PCR; TCRdb stores just in-frame clones and leaves some out. The sample holds 300,000 to 400,000 clones, around 92% seen once. Sequences were obtained from peripheral blood. Source of these receptors: a woman in her 30s with COVID-19, enrolled during active disease.

J is TRBJ2-1 and V is TRBV25-1; TRBD1 matches 9 bases. CDR3 length: 15 amino acids. Germline CDR1 and CDR2: MGHDK and SYGVNS. The ends lost 5 bases at V and 4 bases at J; junction bases unmatched: 6. The CDR3 DNA sequence: TGTGCCAGCAGTACAGGGGGCCCTTGGTACAATGAGCAGTTCTTC. Its translation: CASSTGGPWYNEQFF.

This clone was picked up a small number of times. The rearrangement uses TRBV20-1 and TRBJ1-2, with D tentatively TRBD1 (6 bases). Deletions cut 3 bases from V and 3 bases from J, with 8 bases between. Germline lookup yields CDR1 DFQATT and CDR2 SNEGSKA (reference sequence). The CDR3 has 12 amino acids. CDR3 in amino acids: CSASAGDYGYTF. Written as DNA, the CDR3 is TGCAGTGCTAGTGCAGGGGACTATGGCTACACCTTC.

This clone was picked up one time. The chain joins TRBV4-1 to TRBJ2-2; 7 bases line up with TRBD1. Germline loops: CDR1 MGHRA, CDR2 YSYEKL. V lost 2 bases to trimming and J lost 7 bases; unmatched junction nucleotides: 4. The CDR3 is 14 amino acids. CDR3: CASSQIRGRGELFF. The CDR3 DNA is TGCGCCAGCAGCCAAATAAGGGGGCGCGGGGAGCTGTTTTTT.

The CDR3 region is CASSFTGTGNTEAFF. The CDR3 DNA reads as TGTGCCAGCAGTTTCACCGGGACAGGGAACACTGAAGCTTTCTTT. This rearrangement joins TRBV27 to TRBJ1-1; 8 nucleotides agree with TRBD1. This CDR3 has 15 residues. Germline values: CDR1 MNHEY, CDR2 SMNVEV (reference sequence). With V trimmed by 3 bases and J by 1 base, 4 bases remained unmatched.

The chain employs TRBV10-3 and TRBJ1-4, with a weak D call TRBD1 (5 bases). V was cut by 0 bases and J by 3 bases, with 11 bases left in between. The CDR3 runs to 16 residues. CDR1 is ENHRY, CDR2 SYGVKD, per germline. CDR3 region: CAISESRGAANEKLFF. The CDR3 DNA reads as TGTGCCATCAGTGAGTCTAGGGGCGCGGCTAATGAAAAACTGTTTTTT.

The rearrangement links TRBV5-1 to TRBJ2-7; 7 bases agree with TRBD2. V lost 5 bases and J lost 2; bases outside the gene matches: 7. The germline CDR1 and CDR2 sequences are SGHRS and YFSETQ. The CDR3 extends over 14 amino acids. The CDR3 DNA sequence: TGCGCCAGCAGTACCCGGGGACTACCCTACGAGCAGTACGTC. Its translation: CASSTRGLPYEQYV.

J is TRBJ2-7 and V is TRBV6-2 or TRBV6-3, with D possibly matching TRBD1 (5 bases). CDR1 is MNHEY, CDR2 SVGEGT, per germline. The CDR3 has 13 amino acids. The ends were cut back, 5 bases at V and 4 bases at J, with 12 bases in the middle. The CDR3 bases are TGTGCCAGCAGTCTTATCCAGGGTTACGAGCAGTACGTC. Protein product: CASSLIQGYEQYV.

The chain carries TRBV5-1 and TRBJ1-6; the D gene is possibly TRBD1 (6 bases). CDR1 SGHRS and CDR2 YFSETQ come from the germline V gene. Trimming took off 3 bases at V and 0 bases at J, with 10 bases between the two ends. CDR3 length equals 16 residues. The CDR3 loop reads CASSSTGISYNSPLHF. The CDR3 region has the DNA TGCGCCAGCAGCTCAACAGGGATCTCCTATAATTCACCCCTCCACTTT.

The V gene is TRBV19, the J gene TRBJ2-5; D is undetermined. The germline V gene encodes CDR1 LNHDA and CDR2 SQIVND (reference sequence). CDR3 length equals 14 residues. Trimming removed 3 bases from V and 1 base from J, with 9 bases in between. CDR3 region: CASSIGPGQETQYF. In DNA, the CDR3 is TGTGCCAGTAGTATTGGGCCAGGCCAAGAGACCCAGTACTTC. Combining the CDR3 with reference TRBV19 and TRBJ2-5 gives the whole variable domain DGGITQSPKYLFRKEGQNVTLSCEQNLNHDAMYWYRQDPGQGLRLIYYSQIVNDFQKGDIAEGYSVSREKKESFPLTVTSAQKNPTAFYLCASSIGPGQETQYFGPGTRLLVL.

The chain combines TRBV23-1 with TRBJ2-7; D gene unclear. TRBV23-1 is an ORF, and what it does is uncertain. Trimming took 10 bases from V and 4 from J, leaving 14 bases between them. This CDR3 has 12 residues. The CDR3 DNA is TGCGCCATCGAGTCCCGTCTTTACGAGCAGTACTTC. Translating it yields CAIESRLYEQYF.

The chain recombines TRBV9 with TRBJ2-2; 7 positions match TRBD2. Germline CDR1 is SGDLS and CDR2 is YYNGEE. V lost 4 bases, J lost 5 bases, and 8 bases stayed unmatched. The CDR3 contains 15 residues. The CDR3 nucleotides read TGTGCCAGCAGCTCGGGCGGGGGACGGACCGGGGAGCTGTTTTTT. Encoded protein: CASSSGGGRTGELFF.

Only a few counts were recorded for this clone. CDR3 loop: CASSRQEDEKLFF. The CDR3 DNA is TGTGCCAGTAGTAGGCAGGAGGATGAAAAACTGTTTTTT. V gene TRBV19 combines with J gene TRBJ1-4; D not certain. V lost 4 bases and J 6 bases, leaving 9 bases between the germline ends. This CDR3 comprises 13 residues. The V gene's germline CDR1 is LNHDA and CDR2 SQIVND (reference sequence).